This record covers a single TCR beta chain. The source of the sample is a study of control samples from healthy donors and cancer patients. Deletions cut 4 bases from V and 0 bases from J, with 12 bases between. Germline CDR1 is MNHEY and CDR2 is SVGEGT. The CDR3 sequence is 15 residues long. Profiled with immunoSEQ multiplex PCR; TCRdb holds only in-frame clones, not every one. Here the sample spans 150,000 to 200,000 clones, roughly 94% being singletons. This TCR was recovered from a man aged 55-75 years with colorectal cancer. The chain recombines TRBV6-2 or TRBV6-3 with TRBJ1-1, with D possibly matching TRBD1 (5 bases). The sequencing input was PBMCs. CDR3 region: CASSSWGRMNTEAFF. The CDR3 DNA reads TGTGCCAGCAGTTCGTGGGGACGGATGAACACTGAAGCTTTCTTT.